This TCR beta chain emerged from a study of spatial heterogeneity in lung cancer. This clonotype was seen at least ten times. The germline gives CDR1 MDHEN, CDR2 SYDVKM. The CDR3 totals 14 residues. Trimming took 6 bases from V and 7 from J, leaving 16 bases between them. Time point specified: sample taken at primary tumor resection. Extraction of whole RNA from tumor, nontumor lung or frozen PBMC preceded unsorted sequencing. From the 5' RACE reads, TCRdb called clonotypes with MiXCR, one entry per CDR3 protein. The sample lists some 85,000 distinct CDR3 sequences; about 20% were seen once. The chain joins TRBV28 to TRBJ1-5; unclear D gene. Sample: PBMCs, taken at surgery. This sequence was found in a male donor with early-stage non-small cell lung cancer. The CDR3 sequence: CASRAPTLFQPQHF. CDR3 DNA sequence: TGTGCCAGCAGGGCCCCCACACTATTCCAGCCCCAGCATTTT. Full variable domain (rest looked up from reference TRBV28 and TRBJ1-5): DVKVTQSSRYLVKRTGEKVFLECVQDMDHENMFWYRQDPGLGLRLIYFSYDVKMKEKGDIPEGYSVSREKKERFSLILESASTNQTSMYLCASRAPTLFQPQHFGDGTRLSIL.